This passage covers 21 T cell receptor beta chains from one sample sequenced in a study of T cell responses to AZD1222 COVID-19 vaccine. Assay: immunoSEQ multiplex PCR; the TCRdb copy retains only in-frame clones and omits some. The sample has about 150,000 clones; around nine tenths are singletons. The material was peripheral blood, obtained on day 0 of AZD1222 vaccination. These receptors originate from an adult in good health.

The count of this clone is one. The chain employs TRBV29-1 and TRBJ2-5, with 7 bases identical to TRBD1. V lost 7 bases, J lost 5 bases, and 10 bases stayed unmatched. Per germline, CDR1 SQVTM and CDR2 ANQGSEA. There are 13 residues in the CDR3. The CDR3 coding sequence is TGCAGCGGCCGGGGACAGCTAACTGAGACCCAGTACTTC. It yields the protein CSGRGQLTETQYF.

The J gene is TRBJ2-3, the V gene TRBV7-9; D might be TRBD1 or TRBD2, each matching 5 bases. Germline V gives CDR1 SEHNR, CDR2 FQNEAQ (reference sequence). The ends were cut back, 2 bases at V and 4 bases at J, with 10 bases in the middle. The CDR3 spans 14 residues. The CDR3 DNA is TGTGCCAGCAGCTTAAGAGGGGTTCCAGATACGCAGTATTTT. Its translation: CASSLRGVPDTQYF.

The V gene is TRBV5-6, the J gene TRBJ1-2; D not resolved. The CDR3 consists of 12 residues. The V end lost 5 bases, the J end lost 2 bases, and 7 bases lay between the germline ends. The germline V gene encodes CDR1 SGHDT and CDR2 YYEEEE. The CDR3 loop is CASSWSNYGYTF. The CDR3 region has the DNA TGTGCCAGCAGTTGGTCAAACTATGGCTACACCTTC.

The rearrangement uses TRBV4-3 and TRBJ2-2; a weak D match, TRBD1 (6 bases). The CDR3 totals 14 residues. The V gene lost 9 bases and the J gene lost 3 bases, with 14 bases spanning the gap. The V gene's germline CDR1 is LGHNA and CDR2 YSLEER. The CDR3 DNA is TGCGCCAGAAGGGACCAGGGGTACACCGGGGAGCTGTTTTTT. This encodes CARRDQGYTGELFF.

DNA for the CDR3: TGCGCCAGCAGTGAGTTTGGACAGGGGGCCGGGGAGCTGTTTTTT. The encoded protein is CASSEFGQGAGELFF. The gene calls are TRBV10-2 and TRBJ2-2; 10 bases map to TRBD1. With 1 base clipped from V and 6 bases from J, the junction kept 2 bases outside the gene matches. Germline CDR1 and CDR2: WSHSY and SAAADI. This CDR3 has 15 amino acids.

The rearrangement uses TRBV5-4 and TRBJ1-1; TRBD1 matches at 9 bases. CDR3 size: 14 residues. Germline V gene sequence: CDR1 SGHNT, CDR2 YYREEE (reference sequence). J gave up 5 bases and V 2 bases, and 4 bases lay outside the gene matches. In DNA form, the CDR3 reads TGTGCCAGCAGCTTTAGACAGGGGGGAACTGAAGCTTTCTTT. Translated, it gives CASSFRQGGTEAFF.

The chain employs TRBV7-9 and TRBJ2-1; 14 bases fit TRBD2. Germline CDR1 is SEHNR and CDR2 is FQNEAQ (reference sequence). V was pared by 4 bases and J by 4 bases, with 6 bases of the junction left unmatched. The CDR3 is 17 amino acids. The CDR3 spells CASSSGLAGASYNEQFF. CDR3 in DNA: TGTGCCAGCAGCTCGGGACTAGCGGGAGCATCGTACAATGAGCAGTTCTTC.

The V call is TRBV7-2, the J call TRBJ1-5; a weak D match, TRBD1 (6 bases). Germline assignment: CDR1 SGHTA and CDR2 FQGNSA. The CDR3 is 14 amino acids. V was clipped by 5 bases and J by 8 bases, with 16 bases between them. CDR3 sequence (DNA): TGTGCCAGCAGCCCGCCGGGGGGCCGCGAGCCCCAGCATTTT. It translates to CASSPPGGREPQHF.

The count of this clone is one. CDR3 DNA: TGTGCCAGCAGCCCTAGTGGGGGAGGCCACAATGAGCAGTTCTTC. This gives the protein CASSPSGGGHNEQFF. The chain recombines TRBV9 with TRBJ2-1; TRBD2 is a possible D gene (6 bases). V lost 4 bases to trimming and J lost 5 bases, with 16 bases between them. Germline-derived CDR1 and CDR2 are SGDLS and YYNGEE. The CDR3 length is 15 residues.

This clone has just one count. The J gene is TRBJ2-7, the V gene TRBV7-2; D is undetermined. The V and J ends lost 1 base and 2 bases respectively, with 12 bases between them. The CDR3 contains 15 residues. CDR1 and CDR2 (germline): SGHTA, FQGNSA. The CDR3 bases are TGTGCCAGCAGCTTAGTGGGCAGCTTAACCTACGAGCAGTACTTC. Its protein is CASSLVGSLTYEQYF.

The V call is TRBV6-5, the J call TRBJ1-5; 7 nucleotides match TRBD1. Germline V CDR1 and CDR2: MNHEY, SVGAGI. This CDR3 is 14 amino acids long. V lost 6 bases, J lost 4 bases, and 6 bases stayed unmatched. DNA of the CDR3: TGTGCCAGCAGGCAAACAGGGGCGAATCAGCCCCAGCATTTT. It encodes CASRQTGANQPQHF.

This sequence joins TRBV5-1 and TRBJ1-4; D is undetermined. Germline V gene lookup returns CDR1 SGHRS and CDR2 YFSETQ. The V and J ends lost 0 bases and 7 bases respectively, with 19 bases between them. The CDR3 runs 17 residues. For the CDR3, the DNA is TGCGCCAGCAGCTTGGGGGAGGACCGCCAAGGGAGTGAAAAACTGTTTTTT. Residues: CASSLGEDRQGSEKLFF.

The chain has TRBV9 and TRBJ2-5, with 10 positions matching TRBD2. V lost 0 bases to trimming and J lost 0 bases; unmatched junction nucleotides: 2. This CDR3 contains 16 residues. Per the germline V gene, CDR1 is SGDLS and CDR2 is YYNGEE. The CDR3 loop is CASSVATSGDQETQYF. The CDR3 DNA reads TGTGCCAGCAGCGTAGCTACTAGCGGGGACCAAGAGACCCAGTACTTC.

This clone showed up just a few times. The V and J genes are TRBV29-1 and TRBJ1-2; D remains unclear. CDR1 is SQVTM, CDR2 ANQGSEA, per germline. V lost 3 bases and J 6 bases, leaving 2 bases between the germline ends. CDR3 length: 9 residues. The CDR3 nucleotides read TGCAGCGTTGATAATGGCTACACCTTC. Translation: CSVDNGYTF. Variable domain in full (rest from reference TRBV29-1 and TRBJ1-2): SAVISQKPSRDICQRGTSLTIQCQVDSQVTMMFWYRQQPGQSLTLIATANQGSEATYESGFVIDKFPISRPNLTFSTLTVSNMSPEDSSIYLCSVDNGYTFGSGTRLTVV.

The chain carries TRBV28 and TRBJ2-7, with D possibly TRBD1 on 6 matching bases. V lost 9 bases to trimming and J lost 0 bases, with 15 bases between them. There are 14 residues in the CDR3. CDR1 and CDR2 (germline): MDHEN, SYDVKM. Here the CDR3 reads CASSGRDTSYEQYF. Here the CDR3 DNA reads TGTGCCAGTAGTGGCCGGGACACCTCCTACGAGCAGTACTTC.

The chain employs TRBV18 and TRBJ1-4; D gene unclear. This CDR3 comprises 11 residues. The germline V and J ends were trimmed by 5 bases and 6 bases, with 4 bases remaining between them. CDR1 KGHSH and CDR2 LQKENI come from the germline V gene. The CDR3 nucleotides read TGTGCCAGCTCAGAGGATGAAAAACTGTTTTTT. Protein product: CASSEDEKLFF. The full variable domain, its missing parts supplied by reference TRBV18 and TRBJ1-4, is NAGVMQNPRHLVRRRGQEARLRCSPMKGHSHVYWYRQLPEEGLKFMVYLQKENIIDESGMPKERFSAEFPKEGPSILRIQQVVRGDSAAYFCASSEDEKLFFGSGTQLSVL.

The chain joins TRBV27 to TRBJ1-5, with D possibly being TRBD1 (6 bases). Germline CDR1 and CDR2: MNHEY and SMNVEV (reference sequence). The CDR3 covers 15 residues. V lost 4 bases and J 11 bases, leaving 21 bases between the germline ends. The CDR3 DNA follows: TGTGCCAGCAGTTACCGAGGGGGGACTCCCGGGGCCCAGCATTTT. As protein: CASSYRGGTPGAQHF.

The rearrangement uses TRBV6-1 and TRBJ2-2; D unresolved. The germline CDR1 and CDR2 sequences are MNHNS and SASEGT. Trimming shortened V by 3 bases and J by 6 bases, and 8 bases separated the two germline ends. The CDR3 runs to 13 residues. In nucleotides, the CDR3 is TGTGCCAGCAGTGATGGGGTGGCCGGGGAGCTGTTTTTT. Its translation: CASSDGVAGELFF.

This clone was observed once. The chain uses TRBV7-9 and TRBJ1-1, with TRBD1 as a possible D gene (6 bases). From germline, CDR1 is SEHNR and CDR2 FQNEAQ (reference sequence). Trimming took 10 bases from V and 2 from J, leaving 14 bases between them. CDR3 length: 13 amino acids. The chain's CDR3 is CATRGPPNTEAFF. The CDR3 bases are TGTGCCACACGGGGGCCTCCTAACACTGAAGCTTTCTTT.

This clone has only one observation. The chain uses TRBV7-2 and TRBJ1-2; the D is unclear. The CDR3 has 12 residues. Trimming left V 3 bases short and J 8 bases short, with 10 bases between. Looked up from germline, CDR1 is SGHTA and CDR2 is FQGNSA. CDR3 DNA sequence: TGTGCCAGCAGCTTCCTAGGAGGAGGCTACACCTTC. Amino acid sequence: CASSFLGGGYTF.

The V call is TRBV19, the J call TRBJ2-1; the D call may be TRBD1 or TRBD2 (5 bases each). The V end was cut by 10 bases, the J end by 3 bases, with 10 bases between. CDR1 is LNHDA, CDR2 SQIVND, per germline (reference sequence). The CDR3 extends over 12 amino acids. This chain's CDR3 is CAIGADYNEQFF. The CDR3 DNA reads TGTGCCATCGGGGCAGACTACAATGAGCAGTTCTTC.